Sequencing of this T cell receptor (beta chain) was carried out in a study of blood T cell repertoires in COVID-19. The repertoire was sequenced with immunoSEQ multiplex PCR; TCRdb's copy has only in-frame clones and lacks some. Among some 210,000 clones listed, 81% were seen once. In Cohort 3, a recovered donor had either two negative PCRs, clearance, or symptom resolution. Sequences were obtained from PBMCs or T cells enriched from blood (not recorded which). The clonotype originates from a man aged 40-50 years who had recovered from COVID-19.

The CDR3 DNA is TGTGCCAGCAGTTACTCTGGCGGGAACACAGATACGCAGTATTTT. Amino acids: CASSYSGGNTDTQYF. The chain carries TRBV6-2 or TRBV6-3 and TRBJ2-3; tentatively, D is TRBD2 (6 bases). The CDR3 consists of 15 residues. Trimming left V 0 bases short and J 2 bases short, with 9 bases between. The germline V gene has CDR1 MNHEY and CDR2 SVGEGT.